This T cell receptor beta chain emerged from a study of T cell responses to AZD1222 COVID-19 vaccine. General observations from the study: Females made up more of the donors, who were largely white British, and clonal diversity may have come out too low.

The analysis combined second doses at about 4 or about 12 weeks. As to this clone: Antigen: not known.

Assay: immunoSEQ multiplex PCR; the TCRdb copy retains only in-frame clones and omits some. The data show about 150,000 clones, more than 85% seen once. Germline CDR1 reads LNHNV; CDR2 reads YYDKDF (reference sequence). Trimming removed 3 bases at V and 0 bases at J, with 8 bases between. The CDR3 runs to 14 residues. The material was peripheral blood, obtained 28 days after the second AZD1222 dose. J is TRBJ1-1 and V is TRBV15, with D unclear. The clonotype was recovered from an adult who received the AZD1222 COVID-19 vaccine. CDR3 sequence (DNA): TGTGCCACCAGCAGCCTGACTTTGAACACTGAAGCTTTCTTT. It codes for CATSSLTLNTEAFF.